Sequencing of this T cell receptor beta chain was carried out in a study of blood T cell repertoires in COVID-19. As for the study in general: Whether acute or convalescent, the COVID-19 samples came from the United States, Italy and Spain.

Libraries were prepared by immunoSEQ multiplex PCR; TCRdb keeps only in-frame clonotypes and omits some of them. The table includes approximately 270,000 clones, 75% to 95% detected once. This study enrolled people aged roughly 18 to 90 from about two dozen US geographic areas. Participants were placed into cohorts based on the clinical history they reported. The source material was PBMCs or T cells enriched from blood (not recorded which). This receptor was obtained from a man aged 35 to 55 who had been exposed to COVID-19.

In DNA, the CDR3 is TGTGCCTGGAGTGTAGCTGGACAGGGGGCAGACAATGAGCAGTTCTTC. It encodes CAWSVAGQGADNEQFF. V usage is TRBV30 and J usage is TRBJ2-1; 11 nucleotides align to TRBD1. This CDR3 is 16 amino acids long. Germline V gene sequence: CDR1 GTSNPN, CDR2 SVGIG (reference sequence). Trimming took 0 bases from V and 5 from J; bases not matched to a gene: 6.